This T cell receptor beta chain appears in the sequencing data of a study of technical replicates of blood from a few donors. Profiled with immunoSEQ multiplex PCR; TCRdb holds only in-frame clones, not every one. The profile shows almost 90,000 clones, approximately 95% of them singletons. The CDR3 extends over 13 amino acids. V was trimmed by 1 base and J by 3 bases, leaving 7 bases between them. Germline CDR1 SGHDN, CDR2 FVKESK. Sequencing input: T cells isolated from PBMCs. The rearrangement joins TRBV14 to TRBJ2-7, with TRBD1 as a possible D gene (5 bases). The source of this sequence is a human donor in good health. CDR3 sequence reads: CASSQVRGYEQYF. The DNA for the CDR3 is TGTGCCAGCAGCCAAGTTAGGGGCTACGAGCAGTACTTC.